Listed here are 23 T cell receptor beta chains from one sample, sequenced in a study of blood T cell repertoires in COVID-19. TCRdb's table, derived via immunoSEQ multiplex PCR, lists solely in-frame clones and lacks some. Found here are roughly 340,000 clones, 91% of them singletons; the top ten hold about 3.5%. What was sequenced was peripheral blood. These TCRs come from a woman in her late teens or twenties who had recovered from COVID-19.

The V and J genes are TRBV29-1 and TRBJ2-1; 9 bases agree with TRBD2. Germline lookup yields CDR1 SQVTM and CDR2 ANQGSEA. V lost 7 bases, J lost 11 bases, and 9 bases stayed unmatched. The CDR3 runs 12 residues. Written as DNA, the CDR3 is TGCAGCGCTTTAGCGGGAGTTGATAAGCAGTTCTTC. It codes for CSALAGVDKQFF.

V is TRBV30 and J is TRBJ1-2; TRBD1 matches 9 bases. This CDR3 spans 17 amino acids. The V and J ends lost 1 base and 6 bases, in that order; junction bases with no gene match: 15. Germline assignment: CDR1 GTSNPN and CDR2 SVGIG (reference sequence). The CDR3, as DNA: TGTGCCTGGAGTGGCAACCGGGACAGGGCGTACTCACATGGCTACACCTTC. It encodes CAWSGNRDRAYSHGYTF. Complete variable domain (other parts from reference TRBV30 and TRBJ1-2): SQTIHQWPATLVQPVGSPLSLECTVEGTSNPNLYWYRQAAGRGLQLLFYSVGIGQISSEVPQNLSASRPQDRQFILSSKKLLLSDSGFYLCAWSGNRDRAYSHGYTFGSGTRLTVV.

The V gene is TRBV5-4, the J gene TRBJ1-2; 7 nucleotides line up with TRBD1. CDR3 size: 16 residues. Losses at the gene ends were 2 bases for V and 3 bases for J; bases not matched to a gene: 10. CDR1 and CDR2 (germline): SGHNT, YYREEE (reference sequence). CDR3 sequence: CASSLKTGRLDYGYTF. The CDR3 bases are TGTGCCAGCAGCTTAAAGACAGGGAGATTGGACTATGGCTACACCTTC.

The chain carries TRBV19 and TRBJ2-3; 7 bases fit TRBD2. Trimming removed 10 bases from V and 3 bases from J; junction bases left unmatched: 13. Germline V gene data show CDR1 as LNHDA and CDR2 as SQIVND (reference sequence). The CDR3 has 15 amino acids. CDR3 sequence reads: CATQRGGRGTDTQYF. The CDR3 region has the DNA TGTGCCACCCAACGGGGCGGGAGAGGGACAGATACGCAGTATTTT.

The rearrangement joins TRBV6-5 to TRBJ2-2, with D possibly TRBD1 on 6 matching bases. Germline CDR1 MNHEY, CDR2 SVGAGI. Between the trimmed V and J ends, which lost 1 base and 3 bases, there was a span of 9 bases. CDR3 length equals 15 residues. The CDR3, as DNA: TGTGCCAGCAGTTACTGGGCAGGGGACACCGGGGAGCTGTTTTTT. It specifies CASSYWAGDTGELFF.

CDR3 amino acids: CAISDGDKSGNQPQHF. The CDR3 DNA reads as TGTGCCATCAGTGACGGGGACAAATCCGGCAATCAGCCCCAGCATTTT. The V and J genes are TRBV10-3 and TRBJ1-5; weak D call: TRBD1 (6 bases). V lost 3 bases and J lost 2, with 14 bases in between. The CDR3 runs 16 residues. The germline gives CDR1 ENHRY, CDR2 SYGVKD.

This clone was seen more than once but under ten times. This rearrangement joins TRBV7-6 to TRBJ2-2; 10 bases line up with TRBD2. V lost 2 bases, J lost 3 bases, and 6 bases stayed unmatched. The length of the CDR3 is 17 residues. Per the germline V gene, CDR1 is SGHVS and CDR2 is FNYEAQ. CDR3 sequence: CASSLLPSGSDTGELFF. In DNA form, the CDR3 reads TGTGCCAGCAGCTTACTCCCTAGCGGGAGCGACACCGGGGAGCTGTTTTTT.

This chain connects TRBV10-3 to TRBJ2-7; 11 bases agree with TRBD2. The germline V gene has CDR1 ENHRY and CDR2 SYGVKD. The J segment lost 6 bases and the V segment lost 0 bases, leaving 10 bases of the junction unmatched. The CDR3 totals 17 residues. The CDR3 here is CAISESSPGLAGGEQYV. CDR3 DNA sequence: TGTGCCATCAGTGAGTCGAGTCCGGGTCTAGCGGGAGGCGAGCAGTACGTC.

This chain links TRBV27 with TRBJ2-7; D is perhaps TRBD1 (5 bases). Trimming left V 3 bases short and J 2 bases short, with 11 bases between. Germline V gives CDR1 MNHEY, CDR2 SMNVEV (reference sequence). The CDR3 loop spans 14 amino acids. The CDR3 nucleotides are TGTGCCAGCAGTTTCAGTAGGGGCGCCTACGAGCAGTACGTC. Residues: CASSFSRGAYEQYV.

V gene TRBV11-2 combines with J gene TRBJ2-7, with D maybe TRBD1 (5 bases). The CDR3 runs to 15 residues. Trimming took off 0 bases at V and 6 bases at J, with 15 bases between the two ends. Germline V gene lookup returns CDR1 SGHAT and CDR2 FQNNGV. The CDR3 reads CASSLEAGQGFEQYV. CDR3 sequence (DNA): TGTGCCAGCAGCTTAGAGGCAGGCCAGGGTTTCGAGCAGTACGTC.

CDR3 DNA: TGTGCCAGTAGTATACAGGGTATTCCTAGCAATCAGCCCCAGCATTTT. Its translation is CASSIQGIPSNQPQHF. The chain recombines TRBV19 with TRBJ1-5; TRBD1 is a possible D gene (5 bases). The CDR3 length is 16 residues. Germline V gene lookup returns CDR1 LNHDA and CDR2 SQIVND (reference sequence). V was cut by 2 bases and J by 0 bases, with 11 bases left in between.

In DNA form, the CDR3 reads TGTGCCAGCAGTTACGGGACAGGGGGGCAGACCCAGTACTTC. Its protein is CASSYGTGGQTQYF. The chain uses TRBV6-2 or TRBV6-3 and TRBJ2-5, with 11 bases matching TRBD1. Trimming at V came to 2 bases and at J to 6 bases, leaving 2 bases not matched to a gene. CDR3 length: 14 amino acids. Germline values: CDR1 MNHEY, CDR2 SVGEGT.

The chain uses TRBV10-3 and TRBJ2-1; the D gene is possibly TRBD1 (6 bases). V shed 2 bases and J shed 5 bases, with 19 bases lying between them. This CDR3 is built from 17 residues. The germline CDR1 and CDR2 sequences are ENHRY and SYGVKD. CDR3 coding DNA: TGTGCCATCAGTGAGGGGAGTGGCAGGGGTGTAGACAATGAGCAGTTCTTC. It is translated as CAISEGSGRGVDNEQFF.

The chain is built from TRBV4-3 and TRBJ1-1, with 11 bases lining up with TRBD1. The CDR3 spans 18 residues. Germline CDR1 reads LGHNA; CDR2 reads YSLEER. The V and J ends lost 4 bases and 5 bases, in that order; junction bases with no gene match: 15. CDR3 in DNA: TGCGCCAGCAGCCTCGCCCACTTAGGGGGGACAGGGGGGACTGAAGCTTTCTTT. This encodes CASSLAHLGGTGGTEAFF.

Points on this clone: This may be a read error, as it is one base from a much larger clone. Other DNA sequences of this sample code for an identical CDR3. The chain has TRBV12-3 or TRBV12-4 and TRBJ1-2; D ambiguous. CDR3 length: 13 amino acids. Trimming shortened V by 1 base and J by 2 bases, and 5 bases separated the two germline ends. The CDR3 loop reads CASSLGGNYGYTF. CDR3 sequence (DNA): TGTGCCAGCAGTTTAGGCGGGAACTATGGCTACACCTTC.

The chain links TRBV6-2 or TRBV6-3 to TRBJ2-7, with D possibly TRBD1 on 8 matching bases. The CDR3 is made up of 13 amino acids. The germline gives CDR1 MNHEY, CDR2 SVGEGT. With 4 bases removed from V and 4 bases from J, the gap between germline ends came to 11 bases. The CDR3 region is CASSSQGGYEQYV. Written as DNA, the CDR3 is TGTGCCAGCAGTTCACAGGGGGGGTACGAGCAGTACGTC.

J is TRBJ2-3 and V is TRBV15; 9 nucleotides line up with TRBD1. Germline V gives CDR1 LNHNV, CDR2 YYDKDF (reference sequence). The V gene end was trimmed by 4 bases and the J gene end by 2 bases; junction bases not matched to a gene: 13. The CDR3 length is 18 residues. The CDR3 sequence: CATSKRLSGTGYTDTQYF. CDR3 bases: TGTGCCACCAGCAAAAGGCTCTCCGGGACAGGGTACACAGATACGCAGTATTTT.

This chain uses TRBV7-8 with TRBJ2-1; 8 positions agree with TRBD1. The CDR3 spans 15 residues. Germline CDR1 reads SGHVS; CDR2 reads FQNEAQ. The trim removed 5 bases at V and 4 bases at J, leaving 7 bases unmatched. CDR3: CASSRDRTGYNEQFF. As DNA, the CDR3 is TGTGCCAGCAGCAGAGACCGGACAGGGTACAATGAGCAGTTCTTC.

The CDR3: CASTPGLSTDTQYF. The DNA of the CDR3 is TGTGCCAGCACCCCGGGACTTTCCACAGATACGCAGTATTTT. The J gene is TRBJ2-3, the V gene TRBV11-3; D perhaps matches TRBD2 (6 bases). The V gene's germline CDR1 is SGHNT and CDR2 YENEEA. The V and J ends lost 7 bases and 2 bases respectively, with 13 bases between them. The CDR3 has 14 amino acids.

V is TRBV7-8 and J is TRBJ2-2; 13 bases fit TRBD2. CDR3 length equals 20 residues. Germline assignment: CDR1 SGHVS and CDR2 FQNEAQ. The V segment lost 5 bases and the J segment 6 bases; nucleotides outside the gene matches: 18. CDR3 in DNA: TGTGCCAGCAGCCAAACTTCTACGGGACTAGCGGGACTGGAGGCCGGGGAGCTGTTTTTT. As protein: CASSQTSTGLAGLEAGELFF.

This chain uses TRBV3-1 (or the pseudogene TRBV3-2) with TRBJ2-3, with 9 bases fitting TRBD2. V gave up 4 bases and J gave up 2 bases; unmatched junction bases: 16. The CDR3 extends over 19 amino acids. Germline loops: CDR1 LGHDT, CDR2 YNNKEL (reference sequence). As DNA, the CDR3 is TGTGCCAGCAGCCTAAGACTAGCGGTTTCCGAGGACCACACAGATACGCAGTATTTT. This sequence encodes CASSLRLAVSEDHTDTQYF.

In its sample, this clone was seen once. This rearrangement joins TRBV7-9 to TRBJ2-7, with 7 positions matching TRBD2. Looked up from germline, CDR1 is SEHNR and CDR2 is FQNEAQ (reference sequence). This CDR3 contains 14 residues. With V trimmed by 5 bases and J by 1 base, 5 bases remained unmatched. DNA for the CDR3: TGTGCCAGCAGCACAGCGGGAAAGTCCTACGAGCAGTACGTC. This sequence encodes CASSTAGKSYEQYV.

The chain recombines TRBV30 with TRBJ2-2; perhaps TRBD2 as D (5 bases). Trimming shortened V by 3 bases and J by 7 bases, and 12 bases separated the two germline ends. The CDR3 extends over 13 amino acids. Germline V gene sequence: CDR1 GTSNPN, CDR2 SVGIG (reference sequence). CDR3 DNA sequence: TGTGCCTGGAGATTAAGGGAGAACGGGGAGCTGTTTTTT. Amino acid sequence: CAWRLRENGELFF.